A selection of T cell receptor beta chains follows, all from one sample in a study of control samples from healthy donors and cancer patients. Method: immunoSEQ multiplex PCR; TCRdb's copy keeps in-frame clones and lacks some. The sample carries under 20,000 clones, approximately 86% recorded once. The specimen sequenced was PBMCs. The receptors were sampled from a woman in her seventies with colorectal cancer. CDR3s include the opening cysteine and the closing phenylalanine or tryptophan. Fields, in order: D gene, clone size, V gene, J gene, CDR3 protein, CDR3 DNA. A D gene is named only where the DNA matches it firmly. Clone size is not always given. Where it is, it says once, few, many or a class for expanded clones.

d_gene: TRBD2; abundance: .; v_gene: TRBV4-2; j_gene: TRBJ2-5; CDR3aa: CASSQTAGVQETQYF; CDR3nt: TGTGCCAGCAGCCAAACAGCGGGAGTCCAAGAGACCCAGTACTTC
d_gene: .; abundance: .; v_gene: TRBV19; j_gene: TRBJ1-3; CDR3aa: CASSASPRLGGNTIYF; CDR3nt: TGTGCCAGTAGTGCCTCCCCACGGCTCGGTGGAAACACCATATATTTT
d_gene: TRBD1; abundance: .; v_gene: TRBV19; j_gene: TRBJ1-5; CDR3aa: CASSPLQNRDRAYSNQPQHF; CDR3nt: TGTGCCAGTAGTCCCCTTCAGAACCGGGACAGGGCGTATAGCAATCAGCCCCAGCATTTT
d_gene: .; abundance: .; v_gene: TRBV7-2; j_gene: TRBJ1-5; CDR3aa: CASSSGGLLSQPQHF; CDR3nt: TGTGCCAGCAGCTCTGGGGGGCTGTTGAGTCAGCCCCAGCATTTT
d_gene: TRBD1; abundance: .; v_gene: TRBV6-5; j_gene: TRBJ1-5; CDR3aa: CASSPGGWNQPQHF; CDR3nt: TGTGCCAGCAGTCCAGGGGGTTGGAATCAGCCCCAGCATTTT
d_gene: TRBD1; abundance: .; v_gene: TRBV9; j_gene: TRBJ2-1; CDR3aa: CASSLWAGTGGNEQFF; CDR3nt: TGTGCCAGCAGCCTTTGGGCCGGGACAGGGGGAAATGAGCAGTTCTTC
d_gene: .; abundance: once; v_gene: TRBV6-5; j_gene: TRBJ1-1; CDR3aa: CASRLGGGLNTEAFF; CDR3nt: TGTGCCAGCAGACTGGGGGGGGGTCTGAACACTGAAGCTTTCTTT
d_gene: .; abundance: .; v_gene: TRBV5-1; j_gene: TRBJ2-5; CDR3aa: CASSLEWETQYF; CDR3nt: TGCGCCAGCAGCCTCGAATGGGAGACCCAGTACTTC
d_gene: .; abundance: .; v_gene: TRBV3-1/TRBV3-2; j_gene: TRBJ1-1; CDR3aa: CASSQEYRSYTEAFF; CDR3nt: TGTGCCAGCAGCCAAGAGTACAGATCTTACACTGAAGCTTTCTTT
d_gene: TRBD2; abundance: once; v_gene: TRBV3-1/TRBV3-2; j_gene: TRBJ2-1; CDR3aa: CASSQVLLLAGDSYNEQFF; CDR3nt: TGTGCCAGCAGCCAAGTTCTCCTTTTAGCGGGGGACTCCTACAATGAGCAGTTCTTC
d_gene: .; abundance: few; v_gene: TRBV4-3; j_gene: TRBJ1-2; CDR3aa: CASSQDWSGGGYTF; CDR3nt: TGCGCCAGCAGCCAAGATTGGAGTGGAGGTGGCTACACCTTC
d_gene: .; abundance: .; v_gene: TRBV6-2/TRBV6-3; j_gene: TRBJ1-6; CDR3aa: CASSYHLSPLHF; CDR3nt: TGTGCCAGCAGTTACCACCTTTCACCCCTCCACTTT
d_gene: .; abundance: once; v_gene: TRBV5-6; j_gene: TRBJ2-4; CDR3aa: CASSQGGAKNIQYF; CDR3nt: TGTGCCAGCAGCCAAGGAGGGGCCAAAAACATTCAGTACTTC
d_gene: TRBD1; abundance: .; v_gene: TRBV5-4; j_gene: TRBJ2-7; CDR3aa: CASSGKGQGLYEQYF; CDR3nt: TGTGCCAGCAGCGGAAAGGGACAGGGGCTCTACGAGCAGTACTTC
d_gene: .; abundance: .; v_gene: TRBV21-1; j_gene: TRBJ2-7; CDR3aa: CASSKAVDRGPYEQYF; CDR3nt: TGTGCCAGCAGCAAAGCCGTGGACAGGGGACCCTACGAGCAGTACTTC
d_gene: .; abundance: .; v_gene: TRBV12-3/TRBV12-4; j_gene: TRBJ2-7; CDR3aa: CASSSRGSYEQYF; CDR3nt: TGTGCCAGCAGCTCGAGGGGTTCCTACGAGCAGTACTTC
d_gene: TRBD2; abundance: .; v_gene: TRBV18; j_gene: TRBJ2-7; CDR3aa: CASSPQAGQEQYF; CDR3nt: TGTGCCAGCTCGCCACAAGCGGGGCAGGAGCAGTACTTC
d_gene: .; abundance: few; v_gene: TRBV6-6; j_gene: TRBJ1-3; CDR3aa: CASSRVGGNTIYF; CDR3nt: TGTGCCAGCAGCCGGGTTGGTGGAAACACCATATATTTT
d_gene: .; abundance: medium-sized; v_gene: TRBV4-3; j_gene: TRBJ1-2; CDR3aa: CASSQEGGRLYGYTF; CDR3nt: TGCGCCAGCAGCCAAGAGGGGGGGAGGCTCTATGGCTACACCTTC
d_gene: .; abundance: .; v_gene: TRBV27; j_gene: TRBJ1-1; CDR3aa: CASSSWGGLNTEAFF; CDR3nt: TGTGCCAGCAGTTCTTGGGGGGGCTTGAACACTGAAGCTTTCTTT
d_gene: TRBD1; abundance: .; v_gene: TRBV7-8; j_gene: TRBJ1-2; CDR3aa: CASSLTDRGNYGYTF; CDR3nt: TGTGCCAGCAGCCTAACCGACAGGGGCAACTATGGCTACACCTTC
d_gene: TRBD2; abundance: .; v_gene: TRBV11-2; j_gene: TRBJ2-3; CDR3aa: CASSLASGRLTDTQYF; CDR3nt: TGTGCCAGCAGCTTAGCTAGCGGGAGGCTCACAGATACGCAGTATTTT
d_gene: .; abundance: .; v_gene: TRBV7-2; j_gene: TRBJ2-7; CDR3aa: CASSPRGGNYEQYF; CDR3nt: TGTGCCAGCAGCCCTAGGGGGGGGAACTACGAGCAGTACTTC
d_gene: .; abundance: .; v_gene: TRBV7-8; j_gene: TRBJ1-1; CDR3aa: CASSYSGVRTEAFF; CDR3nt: TGTGCCAGCAGCTATTCAGGGGTAAGGACTGAAGCTTTCTTT
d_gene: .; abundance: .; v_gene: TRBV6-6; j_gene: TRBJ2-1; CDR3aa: CASSHSAGSSYNEQFF; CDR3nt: TGTGCCAGCAGTCACTCCGCGGGGTCCTCATACAATGAGCAGTTCTTC
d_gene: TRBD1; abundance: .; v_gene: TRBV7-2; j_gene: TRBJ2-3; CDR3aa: CASSWGGQGLDTQYF; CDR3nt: TGTGCCAGCAGCTGGGGGGGACAGGGTTTAGATACGCAGTATTTT
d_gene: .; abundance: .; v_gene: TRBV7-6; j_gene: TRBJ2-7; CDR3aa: CASSPDSGEQYF; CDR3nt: TGTGCCAGCAGCCCCGACTCTGGCGAGCAGTACTTC
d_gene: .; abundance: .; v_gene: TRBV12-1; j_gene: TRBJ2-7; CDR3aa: CASSTDQSQGYEQYF; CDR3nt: TGTGCCAGCAGCACCGATCAATCACAGGGATACGAGCAGTACTTC
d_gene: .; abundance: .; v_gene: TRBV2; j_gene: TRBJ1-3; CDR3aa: CASSGPGSGGTTIYF; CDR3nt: TGTGCCAGCAGTGGACCGGGGAGTGGGGGAACCACCATATATTTT
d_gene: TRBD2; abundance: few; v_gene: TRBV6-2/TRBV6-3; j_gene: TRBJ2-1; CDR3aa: CASSYRLAAYNEQFF; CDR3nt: TGTGCCAGCAGTTACCGACTAGCGGCGTACAATGAGCAGTTCTTC
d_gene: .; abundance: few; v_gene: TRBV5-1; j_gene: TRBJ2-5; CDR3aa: CASSLGAVGKETQYF; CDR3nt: TGCGCCAGCAGCTTGGGGGCGGTAGGGAAAGAGACCCAGTACTTC
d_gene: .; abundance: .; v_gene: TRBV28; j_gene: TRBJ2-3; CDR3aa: CASSDPTRLTDTQYF; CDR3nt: TGTGCCAGCAGTGACCCGACCCGCCTCACAGATACGCAGTATTTT
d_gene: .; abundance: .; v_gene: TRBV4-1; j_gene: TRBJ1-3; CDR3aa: CASSQVDQLNTIYF; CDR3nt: TGCGCCAGCAGCCAAGTAGATCAGTTAAACACCATATATTTT